Given below is one T cell receptor beta chain in context. The data are from a study of Tregs in tolerant kidney transplant recipients. Here immunoSEQ multiplex PCR was the method, and the copy in TCRdb shows in-frame clones only, minus some. The sample consists of some 69,000 clones, roughly 84% of them appearing once. Material for sequencing was CD4+ T cells from blood. The receptor was isolated from a human donor in good health.

The CDR3 bases are TGTGCCAGCAGTTACTGGGGGAGCACCGGGGAGCTGTTTTTT. As protein: CASSYWGSTGELFF. The rearrangement links TRBV6-6 to TRBJ2-2; D is possibly TRBD1 or TRBD2 (5 bases each). Between the trimmed V and J ends, which lost 1 base and 4 bases, there was a span of 7 bases. The CDR3 sequence is 14 residues long. The germline gives CDR1 MNHNY, CDR2 SVGAGI (reference sequence).